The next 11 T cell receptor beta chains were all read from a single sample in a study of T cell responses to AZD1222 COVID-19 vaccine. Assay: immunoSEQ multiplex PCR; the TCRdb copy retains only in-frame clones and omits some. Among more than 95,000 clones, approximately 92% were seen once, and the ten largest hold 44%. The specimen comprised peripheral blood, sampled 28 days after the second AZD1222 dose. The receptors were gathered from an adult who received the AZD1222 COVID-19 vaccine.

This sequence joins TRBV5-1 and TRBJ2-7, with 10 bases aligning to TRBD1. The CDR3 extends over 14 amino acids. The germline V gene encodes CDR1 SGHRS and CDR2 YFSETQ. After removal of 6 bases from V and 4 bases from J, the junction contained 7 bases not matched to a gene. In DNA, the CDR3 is TGCGCCAGCACCTCCGGGACAGGGGCATACGAGCAGTACTTC. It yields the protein CASTSGTGAYEQYF.

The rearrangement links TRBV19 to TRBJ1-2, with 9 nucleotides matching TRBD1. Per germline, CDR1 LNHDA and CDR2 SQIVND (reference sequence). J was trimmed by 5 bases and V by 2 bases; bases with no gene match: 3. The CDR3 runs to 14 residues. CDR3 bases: TGTGCCAGTAGTATAACGGGACAGGGTTATGGCTACACCTTC. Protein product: CASSITGQGYGYTF.

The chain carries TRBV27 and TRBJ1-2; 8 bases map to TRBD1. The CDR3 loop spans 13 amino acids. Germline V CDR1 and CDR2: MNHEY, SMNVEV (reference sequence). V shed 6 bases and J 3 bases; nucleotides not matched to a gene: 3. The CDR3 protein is CASSPTGDYGYTF. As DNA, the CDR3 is TGTGCCAGCAGCCCGACAGGGGACTATGGCTACACCTTC.

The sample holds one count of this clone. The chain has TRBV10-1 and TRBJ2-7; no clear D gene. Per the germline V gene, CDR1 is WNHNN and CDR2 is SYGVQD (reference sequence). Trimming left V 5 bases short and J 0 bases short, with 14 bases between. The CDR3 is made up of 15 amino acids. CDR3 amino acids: CASSPAHYHSYEQYF. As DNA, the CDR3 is TGCGCCAGCAGTCCCGCTCACTACCACTCCTACGAGCAGTACTTC.

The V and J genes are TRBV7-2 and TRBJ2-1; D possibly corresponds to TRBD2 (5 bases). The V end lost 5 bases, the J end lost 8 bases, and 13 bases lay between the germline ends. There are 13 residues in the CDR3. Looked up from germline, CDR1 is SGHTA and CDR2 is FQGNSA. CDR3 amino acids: CASSPHPRDEQFF. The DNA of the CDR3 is TGTGCCAGCAGCCCCCACCCGAGGGATGAGCAGTTCTTC.

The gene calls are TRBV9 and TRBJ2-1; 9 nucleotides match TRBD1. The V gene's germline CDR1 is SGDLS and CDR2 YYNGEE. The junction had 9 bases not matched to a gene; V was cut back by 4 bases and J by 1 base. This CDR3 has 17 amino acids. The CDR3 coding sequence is TGTGCCAGCAGCTTCTCCGGACAGGGGAGTTCCTACAATGAGCAGTTCTTC. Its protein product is CASSFSGQGSSYNEQFF. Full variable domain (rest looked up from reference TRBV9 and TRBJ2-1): DSGVTQTPKHLITATGQRVTLRCSPRSGDLSVYWYQQSLDQGLQFLIQYYNGEERAKGNILERFSAQQFPDLHSELNLSSLELGDSALYFCASSFSGQGSSYNEQFFGPGTRLTVL.

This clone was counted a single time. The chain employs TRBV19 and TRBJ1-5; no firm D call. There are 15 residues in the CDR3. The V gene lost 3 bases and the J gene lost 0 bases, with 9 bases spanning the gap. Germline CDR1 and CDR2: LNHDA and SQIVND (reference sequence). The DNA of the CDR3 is TGTGCCAGTAGTATCACAGCCTATAGCAATCAGCCCCAGCATTTT. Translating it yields CASSITAYSNQPQHF.

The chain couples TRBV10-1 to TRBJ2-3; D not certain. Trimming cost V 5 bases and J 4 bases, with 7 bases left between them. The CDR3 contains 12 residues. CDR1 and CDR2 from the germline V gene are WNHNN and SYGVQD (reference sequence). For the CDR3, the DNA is TGCGCCAGCAGTACTGGCCCAGATACGCAGTATTTT. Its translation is CASSTGPDTQYF.

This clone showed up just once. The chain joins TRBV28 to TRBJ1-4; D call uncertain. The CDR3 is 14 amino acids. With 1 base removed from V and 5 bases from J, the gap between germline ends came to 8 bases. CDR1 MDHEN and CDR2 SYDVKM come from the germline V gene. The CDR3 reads CASSLSGPNEKLFF. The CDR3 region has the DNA TGTGCCAGCAGTTTATCCGGCCCGAATGAAAAACTGTTTTTT.

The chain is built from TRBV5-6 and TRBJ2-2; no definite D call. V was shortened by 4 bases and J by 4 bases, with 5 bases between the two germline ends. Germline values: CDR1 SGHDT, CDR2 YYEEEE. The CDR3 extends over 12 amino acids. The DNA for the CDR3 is TGTGCCAGCAGCCGGTTCACCGGGGAGCTGTTTTTT. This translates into CASSRFTGELFF. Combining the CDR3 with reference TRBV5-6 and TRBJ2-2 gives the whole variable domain DAGVTQSPTHLIKTRGQQVTLRCSPKSGHDTVSWYQQALGQGPQFIFQYYEEEERQRGNFPDRFSGHQFPNYSSELNVNALLLGDSALYLCASSRFTGELFFGEGSRLTVL.

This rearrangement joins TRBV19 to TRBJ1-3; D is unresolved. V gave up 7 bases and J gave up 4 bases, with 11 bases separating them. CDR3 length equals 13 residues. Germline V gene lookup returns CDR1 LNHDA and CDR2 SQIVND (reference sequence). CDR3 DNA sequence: TGTGCCAGTACCTTCGGACCGGGAAACACCATATATTTT. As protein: CASTFGPGNTIYF.